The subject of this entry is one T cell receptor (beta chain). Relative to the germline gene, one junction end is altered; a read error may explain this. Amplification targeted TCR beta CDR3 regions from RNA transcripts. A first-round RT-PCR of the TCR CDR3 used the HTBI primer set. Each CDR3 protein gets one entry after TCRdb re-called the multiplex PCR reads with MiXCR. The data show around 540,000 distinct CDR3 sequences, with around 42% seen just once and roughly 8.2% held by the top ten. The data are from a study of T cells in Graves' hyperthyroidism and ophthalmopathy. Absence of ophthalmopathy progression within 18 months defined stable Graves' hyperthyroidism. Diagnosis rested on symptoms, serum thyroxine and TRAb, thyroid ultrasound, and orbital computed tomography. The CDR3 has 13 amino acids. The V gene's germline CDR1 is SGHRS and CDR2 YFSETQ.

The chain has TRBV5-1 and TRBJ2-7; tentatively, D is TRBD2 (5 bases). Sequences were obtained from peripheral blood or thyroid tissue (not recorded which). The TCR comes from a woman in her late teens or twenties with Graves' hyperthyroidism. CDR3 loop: CASGSRADVGLIF. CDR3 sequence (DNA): TGCGCCAGCGGCTCTAGGGCCGACGTCGGACTGATCTTC.